This T cell receptor beta chain was found in a study of lymphopenia after photon versus proton radiotherapy. Study results and limitations: After the lymphocyte nadir, photon-treated repertoires showed oligoclonal expansion, especially of CD8+ Temra cells. Under photons, naive T cells and diversity fell while effector/memory populations rose. Better survival with proton therapy was suggested as possible, not demonstrated. A bigger post-nadir fall in TCR diversity correlated inversely with survival time in deceased patients.

CDR1 SGHTA and CDR2 FQGNSA come from the germline V gene. The CDR3 extends over 15 amino acids. V shed 3 bases and J shed 0 bases, with 8 bases lying between them. This clone was counted a single time. The target antigen is unknown. Repertoires were generated with immunoSEQ multiplex PCR, while TCRdb's copy carries only in-frame clones and drops some. The data show 55,000 to 70,000 clones, 80% to 95% seen once. The rearrangement joins TRBV7-2 to TRBJ1-4, with D hard to call. This TCR derives from a woman in her forties with cholangiocarcinoma. This sample comprised peripheral blood, obtained from a patient treated with photon-based radiotherapy. CDR3 DNA: TGTGCCAGCAGCTTTTCGACCACAACTAATGAAAAACTGTTTTTT. Translated, it gives CASSFSTTTNEKLFF.